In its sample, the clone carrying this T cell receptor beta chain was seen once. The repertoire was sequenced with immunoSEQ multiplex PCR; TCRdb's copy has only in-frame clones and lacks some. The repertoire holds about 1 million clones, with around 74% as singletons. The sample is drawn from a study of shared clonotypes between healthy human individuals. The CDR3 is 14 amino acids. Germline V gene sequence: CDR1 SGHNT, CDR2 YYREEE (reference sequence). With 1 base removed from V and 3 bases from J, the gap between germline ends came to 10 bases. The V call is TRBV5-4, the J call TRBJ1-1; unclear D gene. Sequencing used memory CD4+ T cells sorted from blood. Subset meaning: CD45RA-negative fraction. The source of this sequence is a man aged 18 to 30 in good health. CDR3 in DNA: TGTGCCAGCAGCTTGCAAATCTGGGACACTGAAGCTTTCTTT. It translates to CASSLQIWDTEAFF. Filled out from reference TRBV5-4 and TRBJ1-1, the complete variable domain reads ETGVTQSPTHLIKTRGQQVTLRCSSQSGHNTVSWYQQALGQGPQFIFQYYREEENGRGNFPPRFSGLQFPNYSSELNVNALELDDSALYLCASSLQIWDTEAFFGQGTRLTVV.